The 10 T cell receptor beta chains below come from one sample, sequenced in a study of Ad26.COV2.S vaccination and SARS-CoV-2 variants. Using immunoSEQ multiplex PCR, the repertoire was profiled, and TCRdb retains in-frame clones only, with some absent. The table includes more than 350,000 clones, more than 80% detected once. The treatment here: 15 to 20 received Ad26.COV2.S at low or high dose, single or two shots; roughly five received placebo; per-sample allocation not given. Day 63 following the first vaccine or placebo injection was when the samples were taken. The sequenced sample was peripheral blood, obtained in a trial of Ad26.COV2.S vaccine versus placebo. These receptors were obtained from a person aged 18-60 years who received the Ad26.COV2.S COVID-19 vaccine or a placebo.

The gene calls are TRBV4-2 and TRBJ2-7; D gene uncertain. CDR1 is LGHNA, CDR2 YNFKEQ, per germline. Trimming stripped 5 bases from V and 2 bases from J, with 16 bases between. The CDR3 length is 15 residues. This CDR3 reads CASSVWTDDTYEQYF. The DNA of the CDR3 is TGTGCCAGCAGCGTGTGGACGGACGACACCTACGAGCAGTACTTC.

The chain employs TRBV12-5 and TRBJ2-2; tentatively, D is TRBD1 or TRBD2 (5 bases each). The CDR3 is made up of 14 amino acids. Germline V gene sequence: CDR1 LGHNT, CDR2 FRNRAP. Trimming stripped 2 bases from V and 4 bases from J, with 8 bases between. In DNA, the CDR3 is TGTGCTAGTGGTTTGCTTGGGGGCACCGGGGAGCTGTTTTTT. Its protein is CASGLLGGTGELFF.

This clone has just one count. The chain combines TRBV19 with TRBJ2-1; TRBD2 matches 8 bases. The germline gives CDR1 LNHDA, CDR2 SQIVND (reference sequence). The V segment lost 5 bases and the J segment 0 bases; nucleotides outside the gene matches: 3. The CDR3 is made up of 15 amino acids. Here the CDR3 reads CASSPGGDSYNEQFF. DNA for the CDR3: TGTGCCAGTAGTCCGGGAGGGGACTCCTACAATGAGCAGTTCTTC.

The chain uses TRBV2 and TRBJ2-3; D remains ambiguous. The CDR3 consists of 15 residues. Germline CDR1 and CDR2: SNHLY and FYNNEI. Trimming removed 0 bases from V and 1 base from J, with 8 bases in between. In DNA, the CDR3 is TGTGCCAGCAGTGAAGCAGGCAGAGGCACAGATACGCAGTATTTT. Protein product: CASSEAGRGTDTQYF.

This clone was found once. CDR3 bases: TGCGCCAGCAGCTTGGCCAGAGGACAGGTCGACTATGGCTACACCTTC. Amino acid sequence: CASSLARGQVDYGYTF. J is TRBJ1-2 and V is TRBV5-1, with 7 positions matching TRBD1. Germline lookup yields CDR1 SGHRS and CDR2 YFSETQ. The CDR3 loop spans 16 amino acids. The V segment lost 0 bases and the J segment 3 bases; nucleotides outside the gene matches: 8.

This rearrangement joins TRBV5-1 to TRBJ2-7; 12 nucleotides line up with TRBD2. From germline, CDR1 is SGHRS and CDR2 YFSETQ. With 3 bases clipped from V and 2 bases from J, the junction kept 3 bases outside the gene matches. The CDR3 runs to 15 residues. CDR3 sequence: CASSSGLAGTYEQYF. The CDR3 bases are TGCGCCAGCAGCTCCGGACTAGCGGGAACCTACGAGCAGTACTTC. The whole variable domain, remainder taken from reference TRBV5-1 and TRBJ2-7, is KAGVTQTPRYLIKTRGQQVTLSCSPISGHRSVSWYQQTPGQGLQFLFEYFSETQRNKGNFPGRFSGRQFSNSRSEMNVSTLELGDSALYLCASSSGLAGTYEQYFGPGTRLTVT.

The chain uses TRBV10-3 and TRBJ2-3; the D gene is possibly TRBD1 (5 bases). Germline values: CDR1 ENHRY, CDR2 SYGVKD. The CDR3 spans 12 residues. V dropped 10 bases and J dropped 6 bases, with 14 bases sitting between them. The CDR3 DNA reads TGTGCCACCCGGCCCAGGGATGATACGCAGTATTTT. Its translation is CATRPRDDTQYF.

The chain employs TRBV9 and TRBJ2-6; D is unclear. The CDR3 runs 15 residues. Germline CDR1 SGDLS, CDR2 YYNGEE. The V end was cut by 0 bases, the J end by 2 bases, with 6 bases between. This CDR3 reads CASSVAGAGANVLTF. The DNA of the CDR3 is TGTGCCAGCAGCGTAGCTGGGGCTGGGGCCAACGTCCTGACTTTC.

J is TRBJ2-5 and V is TRBV27, with D perhaps TRBD2 (6 bases). Germline V gene lookup returns CDR1 MNHEY and CDR2 SMNVEV (reference sequence). The CDR3 loop spans 13 amino acids. The V end was cut by 2 bases, the J end by 5 bases, with 9 bases between. The CDR3 is CASSLNRGETQYF. The CDR3 DNA follows: TGTGCCAGCAGTTTAAACCGGGGGGAGACCCAGTACTTC.

The chain carries TRBV5-1 and TRBJ1-4; the D is unclear. Germline V gene lookup returns CDR1 SGHRS and CDR2 YFSETQ. The CDR3 has 15 residues. Trimming took off 1 base at V and 0 bases at J, with 7 bases between the two ends. The CDR3 DNA sequence: TGCGCCAGCAGCTTGCGCGACGCAACTAATGAAAAACTGTTTTTT. It yields the protein CASSLRDATNEKLFF.